The clone carrying this T cell receptor beta chain has at least ten counts. Its antigen is as yet unknown. Germline V gene sequence: CDR1 LGHNT, CDR2 FRNRAP. This CDR3 comprises 13 residues. Deletions cut 10 bases from V and 2 bases from J, with 14 bases between. This entry comes from a study of T cell repertoires in cytomegalovirus infection. Study overall: Both a matching HLA type and CMV infection were indicated by public TCR beta signatures.

General study points: What dominated the ex vivo response were HLA-C-restricted CMV-specific TCR beta clonotypes. Using cumulative public TCR beta family frequency, the authors identified those who carried CMV together with the relevant HLA.

TCRdb used MiXCR to reprocess the reads, holding one entry per CDR3 protein. The table records 400,000 or so distinct CDR3 sequences, 15% to 20% of them present only once. The chain is built from TRBV12-5 and TRBJ2-5; D unresolved. Sequenced input: PBMCs. This clonotype was obtained from a human donor in good health (CMV status not recorded). Some clones in this sample may be carry-over from other donors' samples. CDR3 bases: TGTGCTACTCCCGGCGGTGGTCAAGAGACCCAGTACTTC. It is translated as CATPGGGQETQYF.